The entry that follows covers one T cell receptor beta chain sequence. Antigen specificity is unknown. This entry is derived from a study of lymphopenia after photon versus proton radiotherapy. Study-level results: After the lymphocyte nadir, photon-treated repertoires showed oligoclonal expansion, especially of CD8+ Temra cells. Under photons, naive T cells and diversity fell while effector/memory populations rose. Authors raise, but do not show, better survival with proton therapy. Larger post-nadir TCR diversity loss correlated inversely with survival in deceased patients.

TCRdb keeps only in-frame clones here, not all; method: immunoSEQ multiplex PCR. The sample lists more than 25,000 clones, around 90% occurring once. Here the sequenced sample was peripheral blood, taken from a patient treated with photon-based radiotherapy. The sequence derives from a woman aged 45-65 years with pancreatic cancer.

The CDR3 reads CASSYSSLRERTEAFF. The CDR3 DNA reads TGTGCCAGCAGTTACTCCTCACTCAGGGAGAGGACTGAAGCTTTCTTT. The chain combines TRBV6-6 with TRBJ1-1; D may be TRBD1 (5 bases). The CDR3 has 16 residues. The V and J ends lost 0 bases and 5 bases respectively, with 16 bases between them. CDR1 is MNHNY and CDR2 is SVGAGI in the germline V gene (reference sequence).